A selection of T cell receptor beta chains follows, all from one sample in a study of blood T cell repertoires in COVID-19. The protocol was immunoSEQ multiplex PCR, while the TCRdb copy is restricted to in-frame clones and leaves out a portion. Counted here are under 200,000 clones, 84% occurring once; the ten biggest clones make up more than 5.5%. Material: PBMCs or T cells enriched from blood (not recorded which). The source of these receptors is a man aged 45-65 years who had recovered from COVID-19. The conserved cysteine and the conserved F or W are not part of the CDR3 here. A D gene is named only where the DNA matches it firmly.

TRBV7-9	TRBJ2-2	TRBD2	ASSLTLAGSTGELF
TRBV27	TRBJ2-7	TRBD1	ASSRDREHYEQY
TRBV7-9	TRBJ2-7	.	ASSRTGREGIYEQY
TRBV27	TRBJ1-1	.	ASSLIHIRNTEAF
TRBV3-1/TRBV3-2	TRBJ2-2	TRBD1	ASSPLRDRDIGELF
TRBV6-4	TRBJ2-1	TRBD1	ASIQGPHNEQF
TRBV6-5	TRBJ1-1	.	ATHRVKNTEAF
TRBV7-2	TRBJ2-2	.	ASSLGGTLTGELF
TRBV11-2	TRBJ1-5	TRBD1	ASSHSGGTNQPQH
TRBV6-5	TRBJ1-2	.	ASSYGYSSNYGYT
TRBV6-5	TRBJ2-7	TRBD1	ASRGTGGEQY
TRBV7-8	TRBJ1-2	TRBD1	ASAQRLGQGAGGYT
TRBV3-1/TRBV3-2	TRBJ2-5	.	ASRHTYQETQY
TRBV3-1/TRBV3-2	TRBJ2-7	.	ASSQLSYEQY
TRBV6-4	TRBJ2-1	.	ASSDSGGTYNEQF
TRBV12-3/TRBV12-4	TRBJ2-7	.	ASSLDHYEQY
TRBV9	TRBJ2-2	TRBD2	ASSLEGGRRTGELF
TRBV7-9	TRBJ1-6	.	ASSLVPGTSSPLH
TRBV5-1	TRBJ1-3	TRBD1	ASSGGQGTRSDNTIY
TRBV7-3	TRBJ2-7	.	ASSSFYEQY
TRBV18	TRBJ1-2	.	ASSPRQEYYGYT
TRBV24-1	TRBJ2-5	.	ATSTPRGH